The entry below gives a single T cell receptor beta chain sequence along with its context. The CDR3 loop spans 14 amino acids. CDR1 and CDR2 (germline): MRHNA, SNTAGT. This record belongs to a study of CXCR3-negative and CXCR3-positive naive CD8 T cells. In preparing the TRB cDNA libraries, 5' RACE with UMI labels was used. No DNA is given; TCRdb re-called the 5' RACE reads and lists each CDR3 protein once. The record lists 20,000 to 30,000 distinct CDR3 sequences, of which the ten most abundant hold 2.5% to 3%. Sequencing was carried out using naive CXCR3- CD8+ T cells from blood. As to subset: CD45RO-CCR7+CD27+CD95- naive CD8+ T cells lacking CXCR3 (TNR3-). The chain has TRBV6-4 and TRBJ2-6. The clonotype originates from a human donor in good health. Some clones in this sample may be carry-over from other donors' samples. CDR3 sequence reads: CASSDTSGANVLTF.